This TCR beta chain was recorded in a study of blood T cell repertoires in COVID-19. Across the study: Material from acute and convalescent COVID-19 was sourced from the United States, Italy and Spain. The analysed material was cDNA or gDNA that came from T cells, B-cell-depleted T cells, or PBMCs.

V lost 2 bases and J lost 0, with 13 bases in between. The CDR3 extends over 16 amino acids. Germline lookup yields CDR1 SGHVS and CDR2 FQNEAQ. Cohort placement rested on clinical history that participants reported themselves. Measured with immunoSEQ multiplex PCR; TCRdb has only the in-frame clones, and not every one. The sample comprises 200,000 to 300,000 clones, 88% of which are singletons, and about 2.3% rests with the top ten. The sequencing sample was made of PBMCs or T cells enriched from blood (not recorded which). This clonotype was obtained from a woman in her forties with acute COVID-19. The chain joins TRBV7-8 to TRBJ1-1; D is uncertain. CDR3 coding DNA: TGTGCCAGCAGCTTAAGTCTGACATCTATGAACACTGAAGCTTTCTTT. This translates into CASSLSLTSMNTEAFF.